What follows is one TCR beta chain and its context. The sample originates from a study of T cells after somatic rescue of genetic block. Clones were sequenced by immunoSEQ multiplex PCR, and TCRdb holds only the in-frame ones, with some missing. This sample has 88,000 or so clones, with about nine tenths found just once. Trimming cost V 7 bases and J 10 bases, with 17 bases left between them. The CDR3 totals 13 residues. Germline CDR1 reads MNHEY; CDR2 reads SVGAGI. The gene calls are TRBV6-5 and TRBJ2-1; D gene ambiguous. The material sequenced was peripheral blood mononuclear cells (PBMCs). This TCR derives from a woman under 30. The DNA for the CDR3 is TGTGCCAGCACAAGCCTGTCTCCAGAGGAGCAGTTCTTC. It specifies CASTSLSPEEQFF.